The present T cell receptor (beta chain) was sequenced within a study of metastatic and nonmetastatic thyroid tumors (dated by TCRdb to the early 2020s). At the level of the whole study: Repertoires were compared across peripheral blood and tumor or nodule tissue samples from malignant and benign thyroid patients. Study-wide findings and limitations: In both blood and tumor samples, TCR beta diversity was reported to be significantly higher in malignant tumors than in benign nodules.

This clone was seen repeatedly, ten times or more. The target of this receptor is not known. At one end the junction does not follow the germline gene, possibly because of a read error. The same CDR3 is also encoded by other DNA sequences in this sample. Spanning cysteine to phenylalanine, the CDR3 consists of 12 amino acids. The sequence is cut down to CDR3 DNA, 36 bases in frame from base 1. The CDR1 and CDR2 encoded by the germline V gene are MDHEN and SYDVKM. Libraries were prepared through PCR. Sequenced using an Illumina HiSeq 4000. High-throughput sequencing was used to profile the TCR beta-chain CDR3 region of every patient. In the paper's pipeline: A classifier to discriminate distant-metastatic papillary thyroid cancer patients was built from CDR3 differences across clinicopathological groups. The Shannon index was used to assess repertoire diversity, and the Morisita-Horn index was used to assess tumor-blood repertoire similarity. TCRdb reprocessed the public reads (quality trimming at Q25 with fastp, clone calling with MiXCR) and kept in-frame beta chains. In this record, the V and J calls reflect TCRdb's handling and not the investigators' own analysis. The sample yields tens of thousands of clones; 14% to 15% were counted once. The ten largest make up approximately 3.5% of the sample.

No treatment had been received by any patient before thyroid surgery. Using T-cell receptor beta sequencing, the researchers looked back retrospectively at clinical samples from patients, gathered between the early 2010s and the late 2010s. The TCR was taken from a female donor with papillary thyroid cancer or a benign thyroid nodule (not recorded which). Some clones in this sample may be carry-over from other donors' samples. Sequencing was done on a sample of blood. Recombination connected TRBV28 to TRBJ2-3, with no D gene named confidently. The CDR3 protein: CASSSGTDTQYF. Read as DNA, the sequence is TGTGCTAGCAGTTCCGGGACAGATACGCAGTATTTT.